The T cell receptor (beta chain) under discussion was sequenced for a study of OX40 agonist ivuxolimab in advanced cancers. Overall study context: Dose-escalation patients' cancers were hepatocellular carcinoma, melanoma, renal cell or head and neck cancer.

Clones were read by immunoSEQ multiplex PCR, and TCRdb kept only the in-frame ones, dropping some. The repertoire holds 39,000 or so clones, with just under 90% as singletons. As regards this clone: Its antigen remains unidentified.

Study results and limitations: The average count of expanded clones was higher among CD8+ T cells than among CD4+. Antigen specificity remained undetermined for the expanded peripheral T cells.

The CDR3 runs to 11 residues. Trimming took off 0 bases at V and 3 bases at J, with 3 bases between the two ends. Germline V lookup: CDR1 DFQATT, CDR2 SNEGSKA (reference sequence). The source was CD4+ or CD8+ T cells sorted from blood, collected in a trial of the OX40 agonist ivuxolimab. The rearrangement links TRBV20-1 to TRBJ2-7; no firm D call. The origin of this receptor is an adult with an advanced solid tumor such as melanoma, head and neck, liver or kidney cancer. The CDR3 DNA sequence: TGCAGTGCTAGAGAGAACTACGAGCAGTACTTC. It translates to CSARENYEQYF.